These 10 T cell receptor beta chains were sequenced from one sample in a study of T cells in Graves' hyperthyroidism and ophthalmopathy. The investigators amplified TCR beta CDR3 regions from RNA transcripts. The HTBI set primed first-round TCR CDR3 RT-PCR. TCRdb re-derived calls from the multiplex PCR reads in MiXCR, one entry per CDR3 protein. Counted here are 490,000 or so distinct CDR3 sequences, 20% occurring once; the ten biggest clones make up over 45%. Sample: blood. The receptors originated from a man in his forties or fifties with Graves' ophthalmopathy.

Many counts were recorded for this clonotype. V is TRBV7-9 and J is TRBJ1-1; the D is unclear. Germline values: CDR1 SEHNR, CDR2 FQNEAQ (reference sequence). V lost 4 bases and J 4 bases, leaving 10 bases between the germline ends. CDR3 length: 13 residues. CDR3 protein: CASSSEQFTEAFF. The CDR3 bases are TGTGCCAGCAGCTCAGAACAGTTCACTGAAGCTTTCTTT.

This clonotype has at least ten counts. The chain employs TRBV18 and TRBJ2-7, with D unclear. The CDR3 is 13 residues long. Between the trimmed V and J ends, which lost 2 bases and 3 bases, there was a span of 8 bases. Germline V lookup: CDR1 KGHSH, CDR2 LQKENI. Here the CDR3 reads CASSPSPYYEQYF. CDR3 in DNA: TGTGCCAGCTCACCAAGCCCCTACTACGAGCAGTACTTC.

The chain couples TRBV6-2 or TRBV6-3 to TRBJ1-2; D unresolved. Germline lookup yields CDR1 MNHEY and CDR2 SVGEGT. Trimming stripped 6 bases from V and 4 bases from J, with 24 bases between. The CDR3 contains 17 residues. This CDR3 reads CASRPFEGLKGIYGYTF. For the CDR3, the DNA is TGTGCCAGCAGACCCTTTGAGGGCCTGAAAGGTATCTATGGCTACACCTTC.

The J gene is TRBJ2-7, the V gene TRBV6-1; D not resolved. Germline V gene sequence: CDR1 MNHNS, CDR2 SASEGT. The CDR3 runs 12 residues. With 5 bases removed from V and 8 bases from J, the gap between germline ends came to 13 bases. CDR3 amino acids: CASSSPNLKQYF. The CDR3 coding sequence is TGTGCCAGCAGTTCCCCAAACTTGAAGCAGTACTTC.

This clonotype was picked up a small number of times. The chain recombines TRBV4-3 with TRBJ2-1; D unresolved. The CDR3 is made up of 14 amino acids. Germline V gene lookup returns CDR1 LGHNA and CDR2 YSLEER. The V gene lost 3 bases and the J gene lost 6 bases, with 12 bases spanning the gap. The CDR3, as DNA: TGCGCCAGCAGCCATGTGTTTTCACGCAATGAGCAGTTCTTC. It encodes CASSHVFSRNEQFF.

In this sample, this clonotype turned up many times. This chain joins TRBV9 and TRBJ2-2; 8 nucleotides match TRBD2. The CDR3 runs 15 residues. Germline CDR1 SGDLS, CDR2 YYNGEE. With 2 bases clipped from V and 6 bases from J, the junction kept 6 bases outside the gene matches. In nucleotides, the CDR3 is TGTGCCAGCAGCGTGGGCGGGAGGCGTGCCGGGGAGCTGTTTTTT. It encodes CASSVGGRRAGELFF.

The table lists this clonotype with many counts. This chain joins TRBV6-2 or TRBV6-3 and TRBJ1-5; tentative D call: TRBD1 (6 bases). Germline values: CDR1 MNHEY, CDR2 SVGEGT. The length of the CDR3 is 17 residues. With 1 base removed from V and 3 bases from J, the gap between germline ends came to 16 bases. The CDR3 coding sequence is TGTGCCAGCAGTTACTACAAAGGACAGATAATCAATCAGCCCCAGCATTTT. It codes for CASSYYKGQIINQPQHF.

The V call is TRBV3-1, the J call TRBJ1-2, with TRBD1 matching 9 bases. The CDR3 has 14 residues. Germline lookup yields CDR1 LGHDT and CDR2 YNNKEL (reference sequence). V lost 5 bases to trimming and J lost 5 bases; unmatched junction nucleotides: 6. The CDR3 protein is CASSKRQGEYGYTF. CDR3 nucleotide sequence: TGTGCCAGCAGCAAGCGACAGGGGGAGTATGGCTACACCTTC. The complete variable domain, with remaining parts taken from reference TRBV3-1 and TRBJ1-2, reads DTAVSQTPKYLVTQMGNDKSIKCEQNLGHDTMYWYKQDSKKFLKIMFSYNNKELIINETVPNRFSPKSPDKAHLNLHINSLELGDSAVYFCASSKRQGEYGYTFGSGTRLTVV.

This clonotype came up a few times. V is TRBV27 and J is TRBJ2-1; D is unclear. The CDR3 covers 13 residues. In germline, CDR1 is MNHEY, CDR2 SMNVEV (reference sequence). V was trimmed by 3 bases and J by 7 bases, leaving 10 bases between them. CDR3 sequence reads: CASSFGLENEQFF. In DNA, the CDR3 is TGTGCCAGCAGTTTCGGGCTAGAGAATGAGCAGTTCTTC.

This clonotype was seen more than once but under ten times. The V call is TRBV25-1, the J call TRBJ1-1; TRBD1 is a possible D gene (6 bases). The CDR3 loop spans 15 amino acids. Trimming stripped 5 bases from V and 1 base from J, with 14 bases between. Germline V gives CDR1 MGHDK, CDR2 SYGVNS. Here the CDR3 reads CASSILSTGNTEAFF. The CDR3, as DNA: TGTGCCAGCAGTATCCTCTCGACAGGGAACACTGAAGCTTTCTTT.